In its sample, the clone carrying this TCR beta chain was seen a few times. These data originate in a study of cytotoxic CD8 clonotypes in ibrutinib-treated CLL. The V gene's germline CDR1 is LNHDA and CDR2 SQIVND (reference sequence). This CDR3 comprises 12 residues. V shed 4 bases and J shed 6 bases, with 9 bases lying between them. This table comes from immunoSEQ multiplex PCR, and its TCRdb copy is limited to in-frame clones, with some not included. The sample carries 40,000 or so clones, roughly 70% recorded once. Sequenced material: PBMCs, taken at disease progression, from a patient treated with ibrutinib. This clonotype was sampled from a human donor with chronic lymphocytic leukemia. The rearrangement links TRBV19 to TRBJ1-1; D possibly corresponds to TRBD1 (6 bases). The CDR3 coding sequence is TGTGCCAGTAGTACCCGGACAGCTGAAGCTTTCTTT. Its translation: CASSTRTAEAFF.